This T cell receptor beta chain stems from a study of T cell repertoires in cytomegalovirus infection (dated 2019 in TCRdb). In the study overall: Donor HLA type was relevant to the analysis, because carriage of CMV infection together with the matching HLA type was indicated by public TCR beta signatures. Overall results and qualifications from the work: The ex vivo response was dominated by HLA-C-restricted CMV-specific TCR beta clonotypes, which also provided the single most frequent clonotype in two of eight donors. In both this cohort and an independent cohort of approximately 350 donors, the cumulative frequency of public TCR beta family members distinguished carriers of CMV infection plus the relevant HLA type.

Note on this clonotype: Its binding antigen is unknown. It has no much larger one-base neighbor in the sample; base qualities were not kept.

Reading from cysteine to phenylalanine, the CDR3 counts 12 amino acids. CDR3 DNA only is kept here, 36 bases in frame from base 1. Between the V and J ends, shortened by 6 bases and 4 bases respectively, the junction contains 12 bases. Per the germline V gene (reference sequence), DFQATT is the CDR1 and SNEGSKA is the CDR2. Sequenced on an Illumina HiSeq 1500. TCRdb reran the public reads through fastp at Q25 and MiXCR, keeping productive beta chains. Merged by CDR3 protein, the rows form single entries marked with the most common genes and DNA. This sample has 250,000 to 300,000 distinct CDR3 sequences in its table, and about 25% of those were observed once. The top ten constitute over 11% of the sample.

Source material: PBMCs. The V and J segments used are TRBV20-1 and TRBJ2-5; a confident D gene designation cannot be given. The TCR was taken from a human donor in good health (CMV status not recorded). Some clones in this sample may be carry-over from other donors' samples. The CDR3 in this case is CSAPYIGETQYF. The DNA reads as follows: TGCAGTGCCCCATATATAGGAGAGACCCAGTACTTC.